This entry lists 19 T cell receptor beta chains sequenced from one sample in a study of T cell responses to AZD1222 COVID-19 vaccine. TCRdb's table, derived via immunoSEQ multiplex PCR, lists solely in-frame clones and lacks some. Counted here are 120,000 to 150,000 clones, 89% occurring once; the ten biggest clones make up approximately 1.8%. Sequences were derived from peripheral blood, sampled 28 days after the second AZD1222 dose. The receptors shown here come from an adult who received the AZD1222 COVID-19 vaccine.

The chain is built from TRBV20-1 and TRBJ2-3, with D tentatively TRBD2 (7 bases). The CDR3 consists of 15 residues. Germline V lookup: CDR1 DFQATT, CDR2 SNEGSKA (reference sequence). V dropped 3 bases and J dropped 4 bases, with 17 bases sitting between them. CDR3 sequence reads: CSASSEGGSPDTQYF. The CDR3 bases are TGCAGTGCTAGTAGCGAGGGGGGGTCCCCAGATACGCAGTATTTT.

Only one count was recorded for this clone. This chain connects TRBV29-1 to TRBJ2-5, with TRBD2 as a possible D gene (6 bases). Germline CDR1 SQVTM, CDR2 ANQGSEA. The V gene lost 3 bases and the J gene lost 5 bases, with 13 bases spanning the gap. CDR3 length: 13 residues. This CDR3 is CSVDRGSRETQYF. CDR3 coding DNA: TGCAGCGTTGACCGGGGGAGTAGGGAGACCCAGTACTTC.

This clone was found once. The chain uses TRBV24-1 and TRBJ1-2; unclear D gene. The CDR3 loop spans 18 amino acids. Germline V gives CDR1 KGHDR, CDR2 SFDVKD. The germline V and J ends were trimmed by 4 bases and 0 bases, with 20 bases remaining between them. CDR3 bases: TGTGCCACCAGTGACCATCGAAGCGGGGTGAGGGCTAACTATGGCTACACCTTC. This codes for CATSDHRSGVRANYGYTF.

This chain connects TRBV3-1 (or the pseudogene TRBV3-2) to TRBJ2-1; 9 bases line up with TRBD2. Germline assignment: CDR1 LGHDT and CDR2 YNNKEL (reference sequence). This CDR3 has 17 amino acids. V lost 3 bases, J lost 7 bases, and 13 bases stayed unmatched. This CDR3 is CASSQPLGLAGKNEQFF. Written as DNA, the CDR3 is TGTGCCAGCAGCCAGCCTCTTGGCCTAGCGGGAAAGAATGAGCAGTTCTTC.

The gene calls are TRBV19 and TRBJ1-6; TRBD1 might be the D (5 bases). The ends were cut back, 7 bases at V and 7 bases at J, with 14 bases in the middle. The CDR3 covers 14 residues. Germline values: CDR1 LNHDA, CDR2 SQIVND (reference sequence). DNA of the CDR3: TGTGCCAGTACCCGGGGGGAGAGGAATTCACCCCTCCACTTT. Translation: CASTRGERNSPLHF. The variable domain in full, with the rest retrieved from reference TRBV19 and TRBJ1-6, is DGGITQSPKYLFRKEGQNVTLSCEQNLNHDAMYWYRQDPGQGLRLIYYSQIVNDFQKGDIAEGYSVSREKKESFPLTVTSAQKNPTAFYLCASTRGERNSPLHFGNGTRLTVT.

J is TRBJ2-7 and V is TRBV29-1; the D gene is possibly TRBD2 (5 bases). V lost 4 bases to trimming and J lost 6 bases, with 16 bases between them. CDR1 and CDR2 from the germline V gene are SQVTM and ANQGSEA. The CDR3 covers 13 residues. The CDR3 coding sequence is TGCAGCGTTGGAGGACTCCACTCCGGCGAGCAGTACTTC. It translates to CSVGGLHSGEQYF.

This clone occurred once. Sequence at one end of the junction differs from germline and may be a read error. This chain joins TRBV7-7 and TRBJ2-2, with D hard to call. Germline loops: CDR1 SSHAT, CDR2 FNYEAQ (reference sequence). The length of the CDR3 is 16 residues. CDR3 residues: CASSLDTATNTGELFF. The DNA of the CDR3 is TGTGCTAGCAGCTTAGACACGGCTACGAACACCGGGGAGCTGTTTTTT.

The chain carries TRBV28 and TRBJ2-3; 7 bases are a match to TRBD2. Germline values: CDR1 MDHEN, CDR2 SYDVKM. V lost 3 bases to trimming and J lost 6 bases; unmatched junction nucleotides: 9. There are 15 residues in the CDR3. CDR3 amino acids: CASSLNAGVADTQYF. The CDR3 nucleotides read TGTGCCAGCAGTTTGAATGCGGGAGTGGCGGATACGCAGTATTTT.

V usage is TRBV7-2 and J usage is TRBJ2-7; D perhaps matches TRBD1 (5 bases). Germline loops: CDR1 SGHTA, CDR2 FQGNSA. Trimming pared 2 bases from V and 5 bases from J, leaving 13 bases between. CDR3 size: 14 residues. The CDR3 nucleotides are TGTGCCAGCAGCTTACGGCCAGGGATTGACGAGCAGTACTTC. This translates into CASSLRPGIDEQYF.

The chain employs TRBV6-5 and TRBJ2-2; a weak D match, TRBD1 (6 bases). V gave up 6 bases and J gave up 4 bases, with 12 bases separating them. The germline gives CDR1 MNHEY, CDR2 SVGAGI. The CDR3 length is 14 residues. The CDR3 DNA follows: TGTGCCAGCAGCACAGGGCGTAGCACCGGGGAGCTGTTTTTT. Its translation: CASSTGRSTGELFF.

V gene TRBV5-1 combines with J gene TRBJ1-4, with a tentative D call TRBD1 (5 bases). The germline V and J ends were trimmed by 6 bases and 1 base, with 13 bases remaining between them. In germline, CDR1 is SGHRS, CDR2 YFSETQ. CDR3 size: 15 residues. The CDR3: CASTSMGGTNEKLFF. CDR3 DNA sequence: TGCGCCAGCACCTCAATGGGGGGAACTAATGAAAAACTGTTTTTT.

The V and J genes are TRBV19 and TRBJ1-5, with D perhaps TRBD1 (5 bases). V was shortened by 6 bases and J by 5 bases, with 8 bases between the two germline ends. The CDR3 is 12 residues long. Germline assignment: CDR1 LNHDA and CDR2 SQIVND (reference sequence). This CDR3 reads CASSGGDQPQHF. In nucleotides, the CDR3 is TGTGCCAGTAGCGGGGGGGATCAGCCCCAGCATTTT.

This clone was seen at least ten times. Other DNA sequences within the sample encode an identical CDR3. The V gene is TRBV6-5, the J gene TRBJ1-1; TRBD1 matches 8 bases. Per the germline V gene, CDR1 is MNHEY and CDR2 is SVGAGI. This CDR3 is built from 14 residues. V lost 6 bases to trimming and J lost 3 bases; unmatched junction nucleotides: 6. CDR3: CASSPSTGDTEAFF. The DNA of the CDR3 is TGTGCCAGCAGCCCCTCGACAGGGGACACTGAAGCTTTCTTT.

V gene TRBV5-5 combines with J gene TRBJ2-1; the match to TRBD1 covers 8 bases. The V gene end was trimmed by 6 bases and the J gene end by 2 bases; junction bases not matched to a gene: 7. In germline, CDR1 is SGHKS, CDR2 YYEKEE (reference sequence). CDR3 length equals 15 residues. The CDR3 DNA follows: TGTGCCAGCATCACTGACAGGGGTGCCTACAATGAGCAGTTCTTC. Residues: CASITDRGAYNEQFF.

The chain recombines TRBV15 with TRBJ1-2, with a possible D match to TRBD1 (6 bases). The V end was cut by 6 bases, the J end by 8 bases, with 16 bases between. The germline V gene encodes CDR1 LNHNV and CDR2 YYDKDF (reference sequence). The CDR3 sequence is 13 residues long. CDR3 DNA sequence: TGTGCCACCAGGGGTACAGGGCAAGGCGGCTACACCTTC. The encoded protein is CATRGTGQGGYTF.

The table lists this clone with a few counts. The rearrangement joins TRBV2 to TRBJ2-5; the D gene is possibly TRBD1 (6 bases). This CDR3 contains 16 residues. Trimming stripped 8 bases from V and 4 bases from J, with 23 bases between. The germline gives CDR1 SNHLY, CDR2 FYNNEI. The CDR3 DNA reads TGTGCCAGCGCGCCACACCCCACAGGGTCCGGAGAGACCCAGTACTTC. It yields the protein CASAPHPTGSGETQYF.

The chain employs TRBV4-1 and TRBJ1-5, with unresolved D. Germline CDR1 and CDR2: MGHRA and YSYEKL. The CDR3 runs to 15 residues. V dropped 1 base and J dropped 4 bases, with 11 bases sitting between them. The CDR3 DNA reads as TGCGCCAGCAGCCAAGTTGAACAGAATAATCAGCCCCAGCATTTT. Protein sequence: CASSQVEQNNQPQHF.

V is TRBV6-6 and J is TRBJ1-1, with D possibly being TRBD1 (6 bases). Trimming removed 10 bases at V and 4 bases at J, with 13 bases between. Germline CDR1 reads MNHNY; CDR2 reads SVGAGI (reference sequence). This CDR3 is 12 amino acids long. The CDR3 sequence: CATVGGGTEAFF. CDR3 bases: TGTGCCACCGTAGGGGGGGGCACTGAAGCTTTCTTT.

V and J are TRBV2 and TRBJ1-4, with D possibly TRBD1 on 5 matching bases. The CDR3 has 15 amino acids. Deletions cut 6 bases from V and 8 bases from J, with 19 bases between. Germline V CDR1 and CDR2: SNHLY, FYNNEI. The CDR3 nucleotides are TGTGCCAGCAGCGACGGGGGTGGTCTGCCCGAAAAACTGTTTTTT. It encodes CASSDGGGLPEKLFF.